These 4 T cell receptor beta chains were all obtained from the same sample, sequenced in a study of post-analysis software for immune sequencing data. These TCRs are of unknown antigen specificity. General observations from the study: About 5 TRBV segments (TRBV5-6, TRBV5-1 and TRBV20-1 among them) occurred more frequently in patients than in controls.

TCR beta cDNA libraries had unique molecular identifiers. TCRdb independently ran MiXCR on the PCR reads; one entry per CDR3 protein. Of roughly 540,000 distinct CDR3 sequences in the sample, around a third were seen once. The sample was blood. These receptors were taken from a girl aged 2-17 years with multiple sclerosis.

The chain couples TRBV18 to TRBJ2-6; perhaps TRBD2 as D (6 bases). V lost 4 bases and J 0 bases, leaving 19 bases between the germline ends. This CDR3 contains 19 residues. In germline, CDR1 is KGHSH, CDR2 LQKENI. CDR3 DNA: TGTGCCAGCTCACGACCAGGAGGGCGAGTAAGCTCTGGGGCCAACGTCCTGACTTTC. It specifies CASSRPGGRVSSGANVLTF.

Concerning this clonotype itself: A junction end diverges from the germline sequence, so it may reflect a read error. V and J are TRBV3-1 and TRBJ1-2, with D possibly being TRBD1 (5 bases). From germline, CDR1 is LGHDT and CDR2 YNNKEL (reference sequence). This CDR3 comprises 16 residues. This CDR3 reads CAGSQESGGVGYGYTF. As DNA, the CDR3 is TGTGCCGGCAGCCAAGAGAGCGGGGGAGTAGGCTATGGCTACACCTTC. Full variable domain (missing parts from reference TRBV3-1 and TRBJ1-2): DTAVSQTPKYLVTQMGNDKSIKCEQNLGHDTMYWYKQDSKKFLKIMFSYNNKELIINETVPNRFSPKSPDKAHLNLHINSLELGDSAVYFCAGSQESGGVGYGYTFGSGTRLTVV.

This clonotype was found a few times. The chain combines TRBV4-1 with TRBJ2-7; 8 bases fit TRBD2. The trim removed 0 bases at V and 1 base at J, leaving 5 bases unmatched. This CDR3 comprises 16 residues. Germline values: CDR1 MGHRA, CDR2 YSYEKL. The CDR3 here is CASSQDLGGGSYEQYF. As DNA, the CDR3 is TGCGCCAGCAGCCAAGATCTTGGCGGGGGGTCCTACGAGCAGTACTTC.

This clonotype was counted many times. The chain links TRBV5-5 to TRBJ1-6; D might be TRBD1 (5 bases). Germline CDR1 is SGHKS and CDR2 is YYEKEE (reference sequence). This CDR3 has 15 residues. V was trimmed by 9 bases and J by 13 bases, leaving 26 bases between them. CDR3 DNA sequence: TGTGCCACCCTCAAACACGACGGGGCAGGTCTTCCCCTCCACTTT. Amino acid sequence: CATLKHDGAGLPLHF.